This TCR beta chain was captured in a study of Graves' ophthalmopathy and Graves' hyperthyroidism. The starting material, 10 ml of fresh peripheral blood, provided the PBMCs. The germline CDR1 and CDR2 sequences are SGHTA and FQGNSA. Trimming pared 2 bases from V and 6 bases from J, leaving 11 bases between. CDR3 length equals 13 residues. This clonotype was observed at least ten times. The antigen remains undetermined. RNA transcripts were the template, and TCR beta CDR3 regions were amplified from them. The first-round RT-PCR employed HTBI primers together with the Qiagen OneStep RT-PCR kit. A multiplex PCR was then performed as the second round. TCRdb fed the multiplex PCR reads into MiXCR, producing one record per CDR3 protein. The table has hundreds of thousands of distinct CDR3 sequences, over 40% seen once. Study-level results: Clonotypes were expanded in thyroid at above 0.001 frequency, and most also appeared in blood. Discrimination between ophthalmopathy and stable hyperthyroidism by a 13-signature model showed roughly 88% sensitivity and less than 84% specificity.

The J gene is TRBJ2-7, the V gene TRBV7-2, with D hard to call. The material sequenced was peripheral blood. The TCR comes from an adult man with Graves' ophthalmopathy. The CDR3 region is CASSLPLIGEQYF. CDR3 coding DNA: TGTGCCAGCAGCTTACCTCTGATCGGCGAGCAGTACTTC.